This entry is about one TCR beta chain. Its antigen is currently not known. The input lacks base qualities; no much larger clone sits a single base away. This entry belongs to a study of shared clonotypes between healthy human individuals (TCRdb year 2020). For context, the study as a whole: The cohort included three men and a couple of women between 18 and 49 years of age. To estimate repertoire size and how much clonotype sharing occurs between individuals, the study deeply sequenced the blood TCR repertoires of several healthy adults. Each donor's leukapheresis produced roughly between about 0.85 and 10 billion PBMCs. For each donor, three plates each were used for CD4 naive and CD4 memory, two plates were used for CD8 naive, and one plate was used for CD8 memory. To increase sequencing depth and limit assay-specific biases, TCR repertoire library preparation and sequencing were carried out by different laboratories using diverse techniques. Findings and caveats that apply to the study as a whole: The genetic and exposure-history diversity represented was limited by the small number of donors. Based on pairwise subsampling, the degree of clonotype sharing among donors was expected to be affected by sequencing depth. Higher generation probabilities were observed for clonotypes shared by all four sorted-subset donors than for non-shared clonotypes. Sampling was limited to blood, and TCR repertoires in tissue likely differ from TCR repertoires in blood. Naive subsets generally had larger estimated clonotype richness than memory subsets did. Across a handful of donors, around 5.4% of naive CD4, 3% to 4% of naive CD8, around 2.1% of memory CD4, and over 0.35% of memory CD8 clonotypes were shared. Even with the large sequencing depth, rarefaction of the sorted-subset datasets indicated that sequencing was incomplete.

The donors were healthy, HIV-negative adults who had no recently reported acute infections or vaccinations. Every donor was a Caucasian adult residing in Nashville, Tennessee, USA. CD8 memory samples combined magnetically selected CD45RO+ cells with CCR7-negative CD45RA+ effector memory (TemRA) cells. Blood was collected by leukapheresis, and PBMCs were isolated by Ficoll-Histopaque density gradient centrifugation and then cryopreserved in liquid nitrogen vapor phase. Purity and quantity of every magnetically sorted T cell population were checked by analytical flow cytometry. From each sorted fraction, genomic DNA was isolated and quantified by UV absorbance on a Nanodrop 2000c. TCR CDR3 regions were amplified from genomic DNA by multiplex PCR using the deep immunoSEQ assay. For each cell subset, the extracted genomic DNA was distributed evenly across all wells of several immunoSEQ 96-well plates, and each plate served as one replicate. For sorted subsets, each replicate PCR was loaded with about 0.2 ug genomic DNA, equivalent to 25,000 to 30,000 T cell genomes. Purified libraries were quantified with a Qubit 3.0 fluorometer, sized on a Bioanalyzer 2100, and re-quantified with the KAPA Library Quantification kit. A separate single-read 150-cycle Illumina NextSeq 550 flow cell was used to sequence each immunoSEQ 96-well plate. Concerning the study's data processing: Because the immunoSEQ output held only junctional sequences and lacked quality scores, the filtering could not match the filtering applied to full-length reads. Sequences were annotated with PyIR, a Python wrapper for IgBLAST v1.9, using IMGT germline references to assign V/J genes and CDR3. Reads with weak V/J assignments (E-value above 1e-6), missing CDR3, stop codons, out-of-frame junctions, or ambiguous translated residues were removed. A V3J clonotype was defined by an identical inferred V gene, J gene, and CDR3 amino acid sequence. The percentage overlap between two repertoires was calculated by dividing the number of shared unique clonotypes by the size of the smaller repertoire. Repertoire richness was assessed with RTK rarefaction, the Chao1 estimator, and Recon v2.1 estimates of unobserved clonotypes. Generation probabilities were computed with OLGA for all TCRbeta clonotypes obtained by the gDNA method from several donors. In TCRdb, the immuneACCESS table is reduced to in-frame sequences with V and J assigned. These tables do not hold every clone; where another copy was compared, an unresolved V gene accounts for under half, and the others remain unexplained. V, J and clone size reflect that table, while D and trimming were determined from the DNA. This sample has about 380,000 clones in its table, and about 97% of those were observed once. The top ten clones comprise about 0.34% of the sample.

Material: memory CD8+ T cells sorted from blood. The sample's cell subset or site label, in plain terms: CD45RO+ cells pooled with CCR7-negative TemRA cells. The clonotype was recovered from a man aged 25-40 years in good health.

The nucleotide sequence is TGTGCCAGCAGCCAGACCGGAAACACCATATATTTT. Its product reads: CASSQTGNTIYF. The chain is made from TRBV5-5 and TRBJ1-3; no D gene can be assigned with confidence. The CDR3 spans 12 residues, from the cysteine through the phenylalanine. Kept here is only the CDR3 DNA, which spans 36 bases and is read in frame from base 1. From the germline V gene (reference sequence), CDR1 is SGHKS and CDR2 is YYEKEE. Relative to germline, V is 4 bases shorter and J is 4 bases shorter, with 6 bases between their ends.